These 28 T cell receptor beta chains originate from one sample sequenced in a study of blood T cell repertoires in COVID-19. Sequencing was performed with immunoSEQ multiplex PCR; in TCRdb, only in-frame clones are kept and a portion is missing. The repertoire holds 27,000 or so clones, with approximately 88% as singletons. The sample consisted of peripheral blood. These receptors came from a man aged 65 to 85 with active COVID-19.

The rearrangement uses TRBV7-6 and TRBJ2-1; a possible D gene is TRBD2 (5 bases). Between the trimmed V and J ends, which lost 6 bases and 3 bases, there was a span of 18 bases. Germline CDR1 is SGHVS and CDR2 is FNYEAQ. This CDR3 is built from 16 residues. CDR3 coding DNA: TGTGCCAGCAGTTCAGAGGTATCGGGGAACTACAATGAGCAGTTCTTC. Protein: CASSSEVSGNYNEQFF.

This clone was found once. The gene calls are TRBV6-2 or TRBV6-3 and TRBJ2-3, with TRBD2 as a possible D gene (7 bases). The CDR3 loop spans 15 amino acids. Germline V gives CDR1 MNHEY, CDR2 SVGEGT. V was pared by 1 base and J by 4 bases, with 12 bases between. The CDR3 loop reads CASSYLRGQADTQYF. Written as DNA, the CDR3 is TGTGCCAGCAGTTACTTGCGGGGGCAGGCAGATACGCAGTATTTT.

This clone was detected once. The CDR3 bases are TGTGCCAGCTCACCCCCCTCCCTGCAGGGGGCGAAAGGCTACACCTTC. Amino acid sequence: CASSPPSLQGAKGYTF. This chain links TRBV18 with TRBJ1-2; 8 bases agree with TRBD1. CDR1 KGHSH and CDR2 LQKENI come from the germline V gene. Germline trimming cut 3 bases from V and 8 bases from J; bases unmatched to any gene: 14. The CDR3 runs 16 residues.

V is TRBV19 and J is TRBJ2-7, with D perhaps TRBD1 (5 bases). Trimming took 1 base from V and 4 from J, leaving 11 bases between them. CDR1 is LNHDA and CDR2 is SQIVND in the germline V gene (reference sequence). The CDR3 consists of 14 residues. CDR3 in amino acids: CASSIGQGNYEQYF. The DNA of the CDR3 is TGTGCCAGTAGTATAGGCCAGGGTAATTACGAGCAGTACTTC.

The CDR3 sequence is CASSLDRGPGANVLTF. CDR3 bases: TGTGCCAGCAGCTTGGATCGGGGTCCTGGGGCCAACGTCCTGACTTTC. The chain carries TRBV5-4 and TRBJ2-6, with D maybe TRBD2 (5 bases). The length of the CDR3 is 16 residues. Germline-derived CDR1 and CDR2 are SGHNT and YYREEE (reference sequence). Trimming left V 0 bases short and J 2 bases short, with 9 bases between.

The chain employs TRBV24-1 and TRBJ2-3, with 9 positions matching TRBD2. V lost 4 bases and J lost 4; bases outside the gene matches: 11. This CDR3 comprises 17 residues. Germline V gene sequence: CDR1 KGHDR, CDR2 SFDVKD. The CDR3: CATSDPFAGGPADTQYF. In DNA, the CDR3 is TGTGCCACCAGTGACCCTTTTGCGGGGGGGCCCGCAGATACGCAGTATTTT.

The V gene is TRBV2, the J gene TRBJ2-2; D gene unclear. Per the germline V gene, CDR1 is SNHLY and CDR2 is FYNNEI. V was clipped by 5 bases and J by 5 bases, with 15 bases between them. The CDR3 length is 15 residues. CDR3 bases: TGTGCCAGCAGTCCCCTTCGAGTTGCTACCGGGGAGCTGTTTTTT. Protein sequence: CASSPLRVATGELFF.

This clone was seen a few times. V usage is TRBV5-4 and J usage is TRBJ1-3; 7 bases line up with TRBD1. This CDR3 has 14 residues. The V gene's germline CDR1 is SGHNT and CDR2 YYREEE (reference sequence). The V and J ends lost 3 bases and 1 base, in that order; junction bases with no gene match: 1. The CDR3 protein is CASSSQGSGNTIYF. CDR3 sequence (DNA): TGTGCCAGCAGCTCACAGGGGTCTGGAAACACCATATATTTT.

This rearrangement joins TRBV18 to TRBJ1-2; D gene uncertain. This CDR3 is built from 15 residues. Germline CDR1 KGHSH, CDR2 LQKENI. V lost 1 base and J lost 6, with 15 bases in between. The CDR3 spells CASSPRKEGVNGYTF. CDR3 nucleotides: TGTGCCAGCTCACCACGAAAGGAGGGAGTTAATGGCTACACCTTC.

The rearrangement links TRBV5-5 to TRBJ1-1, with D perhaps TRBD1 (6 bases). The germline CDR1 and CDR2 sequences are SGHKS and YYEKEE (reference sequence). The CDR3 spans 14 residues. V lost 0 bases and J lost 0, with 6 bases in between. The CDR3 sequence: CASSLGQVNTEAFF. DNA for the CDR3: TGTGCCAGCAGCTTGGGACAGGTGAACACTGAAGCTTTCTTT.

V is TRBV28 and J is TRBJ2-3, with D unresolved. Germline CDR1 reads MDHEN; CDR2 reads SYDVKM. This CDR3 spans 13 amino acids. Trimming stripped 3 bases from V and 7 bases from J, with 11 bases between. The CDR3 reads CASSFVSLNTQYF. Here the CDR3 DNA reads TGTGCCAGCAGTTTTGTGTCCCTAAATACGCAGTATTTT.

This clone is a singleton in its sample. The chain carries TRBV18 and TRBJ2-3; TRBD1 matches 8 bases. The CDR3 consists of 14 residues. The V gene end was trimmed by 2 bases and the J gene end by 6 bases; junction bases not matched to a gene: 4. Looked up from germline, CDR1 is KGHSH and CDR2 is LQKENI. CDR3 nucleotides: TGTGCCAGCTCACCAACAGGGGGTGTGGATACGCAGTATTTT. Its translation is CASSPTGGVDTQYF. The variable domain in full, with the rest retrieved from reference TRBV18 and TRBJ2-3, is NAGVMQNPRHLVRRRGQEARLRCSPMKGHSHVYWYRQLPEEGLKFMVYLQKENIIDESGMPKERFSAEFPKEGPSILRIQQVVRGDSAAYFCASSPTGGVDTQYFGPGTRLTVL.

The rearrangement uses TRBV5-1 and TRBJ1-1; weak D call: TRBD1 (6 bases). Germline V CDR1 and CDR2: SGHRS, YFSETQ. V lost 2 bases to trimming and J lost 0 bases, with 11 bases between them. CDR3 length: 15 amino acids. In nucleotides, the CDR3 is TGCGCCAGCAGCTTAGGGACAACCATGAACACTGAAGCTTTCTTT. Residues: CASSLGTTMNTEAFF.

The V and J genes are TRBV19 and TRBJ2-3; D unclear. This CDR3 has 15 amino acids. V lost 3 bases and J lost 6, with 16 bases in between. Germline V gene data show CDR1 as LNHDA and CDR2 as SQIVND (reference sequence). The DNA for the CDR3 is TGTGCCAGTAGTATCGGCGGCCAGCCTTTGGATACGCAGTATTTT. Its translation: CASSIGGQPLDTQYF.

V and J are TRBV6-2 or TRBV6-3 and TRBJ2-5, with D tentatively TRBD1 or TRBD2 (5 bases each). V shed 6 bases and J shed 7 bases, with 9 bases lying between them. CDR1 is MNHEY and CDR2 is SVGEGT in the germline V gene. CDR3 length: 11 amino acids. The CDR3 reads CASSQGATQYF. DNA of the CDR3: TGTGCCAGCAGCCAGGGAGCGACCCAGTACTTC.

The chain has TRBV10-3 and TRBJ1-1; the match to TRBD1 covers 7 bases. The ends lost 4 bases at V and 4 bases at J; junction bases unmatched: 6. The CDR3 runs 14 residues. Germline V gene sequence: CDR1 ENHRY, CDR2 SYGVKD. CDR3 nucleotides: TGTGCCATCAGTGGGACAGGAGCGCTCACTGAAGCTTTCTTT. This sequence encodes CAISGTGALTEAFF.

The chain is built from TRBV28 and TRBJ2-5, with D possibly TRBD2 on 6 matching bases. Looked up from germline, CDR1 is MDHEN and CDR2 is SYDVKM. The V end was cut by 2 bases, the J end by 7 bases, with 14 bases between. The CDR3 sequence is 14 residues long. The DNA for the CDR3 is TGTGCCAGCAGTTTAAATTTGGGGGGAACGACCCAGTACTTC. It yields the protein CASSLNLGGTTQYF. Together with reference TRBV28 and TRBJ2-5, the CDR3 gives the full variable domain: DVKVTQSSRYLVKRTGEKVFLECVQDMDHENMFWYRQDPGLGLRLIYFSYDVKMKEKGDIPEGYSVSREKKERFSLILESASTNQTSMYLCASSLNLGGTTQYFGPGTRLLVL.

This rearrangement joins TRBV7-8 to TRBJ2-1; D gene unclear. Trimming pared 5 bases from V and 3 bases from J, leaving 14 bases between. The germline V gene has CDR1 SGHVS and CDR2 FQNEAQ. This CDR3 has 15 residues. CDR3 sequence reads: CASSPRVALYNEQFF. As DNA, the CDR3 is TGTGCCAGCAGCCCCCGAGTAGCACTCTACAATGAGCAGTTCTTC.

This sequence joins TRBV28 and TRBJ1-4, with TRBD1 matching 9 bases. V dropped 6 bases and J dropped 4; count of bases not matched to a gene: 12. There are 17 residues in the CDR3. Germline CDR1 is MDHEN and CDR2 is SYDVKM. Written as DNA, the CDR3 is TGTGCCAGCAGCCCACACAGGGGGCTGACTTATAATGAAAAACTGTTTTTT. Translated: CASSPHRGLTYNEKLFF.

V gene TRBV27 combines with J gene TRBJ2-1; no firm D call. The CDR3 is 14 amino acids. CDR1 is MNHEY, CDR2 SMNVEV, per germline (reference sequence). The V gene lost 2 bases and the J gene lost 8 bases, with 13 bases spanning the gap. The CDR3 DNA sequence: TGTGCCAGCAGTTTAAACTTTTGGGCCGATGAGCAGTTCTTC. This gives the protein CASSLNFWADEQFF.

The chain couples TRBV20-1 to TRBJ1-1; D is uncertain. Germline loops: CDR1 DFQATT, CDR2 SNEGSKA (reference sequence). The V and J ends lost 3 bases and 1 base respectively, with 9 bases between them. The length of the CDR3 is 13 residues. The CDR3 sequence: CSASRQANTEAFF. The CDR3, as DNA: TGCAGTGCTAGTAGACAAGCGAACACTGAAGCTTTCTTT.

This sequence joins TRBV5-5 and TRBJ1-6; no clear D. The CDR3 has 16 amino acids. The germline V gene encodes CDR1 SGHKS and CDR2 YYEKEE (reference sequence). V was clipped by 0 bases and J by 7 bases, with 14 bases between them. The CDR3, as DNA: TGTGCCAGCAGCTTGGGCGGATCCTCCTCCAATTCACCCCTCCACTTT. Translating it yields CASSLGGSSSNSPLHF.

The rearrangement links TRBV10-3 to TRBJ2-3, with 7 bases that match TRBD1. The J segment lost 0 bases and the V segment lost 6 bases, leaving 3 bases of the junction unmatched. Germline loops: CDR1 ENHRY, CDR2 SYGVKD. This CDR3 contains 14 residues. The CDR3 loop reads CAISPGQSTDTQYF. DNA of the CDR3: TGTGCCATCAGCCCGGGACAGAGCACAGATACGCAGTATTTT.

The chain couples TRBV7-2 to TRBJ1-1, with TRBD1 matching 12 bases. The CDR3 totals 15 residues. Trimming took 0 bases from V and 6 from J; bases not matched to a gene: 2. Germline CDR1 reads SGHTA; CDR2 reads FQGNSA. The DNA for the CDR3 is TGTGCCAGCAGCTTAGCGGGACAGGGGGCGGCTGAAGCTTTCTTT. This translates into CASSLAGQGAAEAFF.

The chain carries TRBV7-9 and TRBJ2-4; 10 bases align to TRBD1. Germline V gene lookup returns CDR1 SEHNR and CDR2 FQNEAQ (reference sequence). CDR3 length equals 17 residues. Trimming cost V 5 bases and J 0 bases; bases outside gene matches: 7. DNA for the CDR3: TGTGCCAGCAGCGCAACGGACAGGGGGTTAGCCAAAAACATTCAGTACTTC. Its protein is CASSATDRGLAKNIQYF.

V and J are TRBV7-9 and TRBJ2-5, with a tentative D call TRBD1 (6 bases). V was clipped by 0 bases and J by 7 bases, with 18 bases between them. The V gene's germline CDR1 is SEHNR and CDR2 FQNEAQ (reference sequence). The CDR3 runs to 16 residues. The CDR3 DNA reads TGTGCCAGCAGCTTAGCCACACAGGGCTCGACGGGGACCCAGTACTTC. This encodes CASSLATQGSTGTQYF.

This clone was seen a single time. The genes are TRBV7-8 and TRBJ2-7; D remains unclear. The CDR3 runs 15 residues. Germline V gene sequence: CDR1 SGHVS, CDR2 FQNEAQ. V was shortened by 1 base and J by 0 bases, with 10 bases between the two germline ends. The CDR3 DNA sequence: TGTGCCAGCAGCTTAGTAGGAAGGAGCTCCTACGAGCAGTACTTC. It translates to CASSLVGRSSYEQYF.

This clone was seen only a few times. The genes are TRBV6-1 and TRBJ2-7; possible D gene TRBD1, 6 bases. Germline V gene data show CDR1 as MNHNS and CDR2 as SASEGT. The CDR3 covers 16 residues. V was trimmed by 5 bases and J by 4 bases, leaving 21 bases between them. The CDR3 nucleotides read TGTGCCAGCAGTAAAGGGACACGACAGGAGTTTTACGAGCAGTACTTC. It is translated as CASSKGTRQEFYEQYF.